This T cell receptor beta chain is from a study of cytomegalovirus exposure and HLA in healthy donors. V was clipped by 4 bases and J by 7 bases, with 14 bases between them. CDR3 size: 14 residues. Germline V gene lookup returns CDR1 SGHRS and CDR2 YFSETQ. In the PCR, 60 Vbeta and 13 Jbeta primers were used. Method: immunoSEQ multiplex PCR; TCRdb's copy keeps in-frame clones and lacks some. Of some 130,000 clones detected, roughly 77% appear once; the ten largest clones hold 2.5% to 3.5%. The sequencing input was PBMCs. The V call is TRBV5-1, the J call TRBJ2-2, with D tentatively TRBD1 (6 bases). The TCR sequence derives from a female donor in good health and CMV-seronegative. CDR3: CASSLTGMGGELFF. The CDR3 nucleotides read TGCGCCAGCAGCCTAACAGGGATGGGCGGGGAGCTGTTTTTT.